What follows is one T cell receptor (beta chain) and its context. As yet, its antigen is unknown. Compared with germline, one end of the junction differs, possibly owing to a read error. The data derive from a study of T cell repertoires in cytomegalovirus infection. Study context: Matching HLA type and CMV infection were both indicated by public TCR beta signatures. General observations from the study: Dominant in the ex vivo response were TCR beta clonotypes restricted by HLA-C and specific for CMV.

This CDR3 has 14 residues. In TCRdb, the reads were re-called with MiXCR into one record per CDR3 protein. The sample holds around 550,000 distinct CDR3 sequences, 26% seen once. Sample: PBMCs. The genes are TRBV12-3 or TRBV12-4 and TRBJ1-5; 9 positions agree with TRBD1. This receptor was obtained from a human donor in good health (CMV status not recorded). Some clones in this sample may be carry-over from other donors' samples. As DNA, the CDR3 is TGTGCCAGCAGCCCCACAGGGGGCAAGCAGCCCCAGCATTTT. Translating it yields CASSPTGGKQPQHF.